Detailed here is one TCR beta chain. Its antigen remains unknown. This entry is derived from a study of cytomegalovirus exposure and HLA in healthy donors. Findings of the study overall: Previous analysis showed most TCR beta V segments were productive about 87% or about 30% of the time.

Germline-derived CDR1 and CDR2 are MNHNS and SASEGT. The CDR3 has 13 amino acids. V shed 4 bases and J shed 7 bases, with 13 bases lying between them. The PCR had 60 Vbeta and 13 Jbeta primers. The method was immunoSEQ multiplex PCR; TCRdb's version includes in-frame clones alone and lacks a portion of them. This repertoire includes 90,000 to 130,000 clones. The sequence came from a man aged 40-55 years in good health and CMV-seropositive. Sequenced sample: PBMCs. The J gene is TRBJ1-1, the V gene TRBV6-1, with D possibly TRBD1 on 6 matching bases. This CDR3 is CASSGGRGIEAFF. The CDR3 nucleotides are TGTGCCAGCAGTGGGGGGCGGGGGATTGAAGCTTTCTTT.